This is a list of T cell receptor beta chains from one sample in a study of cytomegalovirus exposure and HLA in healthy donors. The table came from immunoSEQ multiplex PCR; TCRdb's copy has only in-frame clones and leaves some out. The sample yields more than 150,000 clones, roughly 84% seen once. Sequencing input: PBMCs. These receptors originate from a girl in the first two years of life in good health and CMV-seronegative. CDR3s include the opening cysteine and the closing phenylalanine or tryptophan. The D gene is left open where the match is weak. Size values are once, few and many counts, or a class for expanded clones, and some rows have none.

V: TRBV10-1
D: -
size: -
J: TRBJ2-4
CDR3: CASSEAGLAKNIQYF
DNA: TGCGCCAGCAGTGAGGCGGGGCTAGCCAAAAACATTCAGTACTTC

V: TRBV7-9
D: TRBD1
size: -
J: TRBJ1-2
CDR3: CASSPRGGQGALNYGYTF
DNA: TGTGCCAGCAGCCCGAGGGGGGGACAGGGCGCATTAAACTATGGCTACACCTTC

V: TRBV2
D: -
size: -
J: TRBJ1-5
CDR3: CASTKRGNNQPQHF
DNA: TGTGCCAGCACCAAACGGGGGAATAATCAGCCCCAGCATTTT

V: TRBV19
D: -
size: -
J: TRBJ1-5
CDR3: CASNRQDSNQPQHF
DNA: TGTGCCAGTAATAGACAGGATAGCAATCAGCCCCAGCATTTT

V: TRBV5-4
D: TRBD1
size: -
J: TRBJ1-1
CDR3: CASSFKGGSEAFF
DNA: TGTGCCAGCAGCTTCAAAGGGGGCAGTGAAGCTTTCTTT

V: TRBV29-1
D: -
size: -
J: TRBJ2-4
CDR3: CSVNVEYIQYF
DNA: TGCAGCGTTAACGTCGAGTACATTCAGTACTTC

V: TRBV9
D: TRBD2
size: -
J: TRBJ2-1
CDR3: CASSVALLAGSIYEQFF
DNA: TGTGCCAGCAGCGTAGCCCTACTAGCGGGAAGTATATATGAGCAGTTCTTC

V: TRBV7-6
D: -
size: -
J: TRBJ2-1
CDR3: CASSPDNRNYNEQFF
DNA: TGTGCCAGCAGCCCCGACAACCGAAACTACAATGAGCAGTTCTTC

V: TRBV4-1
D: TRBD2
size: -
J: TRBJ2-3
CDR3: CASSQGAGVSITDTQYF
DNA: TGCGCCAGCAGCCAAGGGGCGGGAGTAAGCATCACAGATACGCAGTATTTT

V: TRBV5-1
D: TRBD1
size: -
J: TRBJ1-5
CDR3: CASSLGTGQNQPQHF
DNA: TGCGCCAGCAGCCTGGGGACAGGGCAGAATCAGCCCCAGCATTTT

V: TRBV9
D: TRBD1
size: -
J: TRBJ1-1
CDR3: CASKSGQERGLDNTEAFF
DNA: TGTGCCAGCAAAAGTGGACAGGAACGGGGTCTTGATAACACTGAAGCTTTCTTT

V: TRBV18
D: -
size: -
J: TRBJ2-7
CDR3: CASSPRTHYEQYF
DNA: TGTGCCAGCTCACCCCGAACACACTACGAGCAGTACTTC

V: TRBV5-1
D: TRBD2
size: -
J: TRBJ2-7
CDR3: CASSLAGREHNEQYF
DNA: TGCGCCAGCAGCTTGGCCGGGCGGGAGCATAACGAGCAGTACTTC

V: TRBV19
D: TRBD1
size: once
J: TRBJ1-1
CDR3: CASSMDRHTEAFF
DNA: TGTGCCAGTAGTATGGACAGGCACACTGAAGCTTTCTTT

V: TRBV4-1
D: -
size: once
J: TRBJ2-3
CDR3: CASTSEGWGRGTDTQYF
DNA: TGCGCCAGCACCTCAGAGGGATGGGGAAGGGGCACAGATACGCAGTATTTT

V: TRBV20-1
D: -
size: -
J: TRBJ2-3
CDR3: CSGFSDTQYF
DNA: TGCAGTGGGTTTAGCGATACGCAGTATTTT

V: TRBV30
D: -
size: once
J: TRBJ1-2
CDR3: CAWSDRAYGYTF
DNA: TGTGCCTGGAGTGACAGGGCGTATGGCTACACCTTC

V: TRBV6-1
D: -
size: -
J: TRBJ1-2
CDR3: CASSVTGSNYGYTF
DNA: TGTGCCAGCAGTGTGACAGGATCCAACTATGGCTACACCTTC

V: TRBV6-6
D: TRBD2
size: -
J: TRBJ2-5
CDR3: CASSYGGGQETQYF
DNA: TGTGCCAGCAGTTACGGCGGGGGACAAGAGACCCAGTACTTC

V: TRBV6-5
D: -
size: -
J: TRBJ1-2
CDR3: CASGRPGNYGYTF
DNA: TGTGCCAGCGGACGTCCAGGGAACTATGGCTACACCTTC

V: TRBV6-1
D: TRBD2
size: few
J: TRBJ2-5
CDR3: CASTGLAGQETQYF
DNA: TGTGCCAGCACGGGACTAGCGGGTCAAGAGACCCAGTACTTC

V: TRBV11-3
D: -
size: once
J: TRBJ2-7
CDR3: CASSSGTNSHEQYF
DNA: TGTGCCAGCAGCTCCGGGACAAACAGCCACGAGCAGTACTTC

V: TRBV29-1
D: -
size: -
J: TRBJ2-3
CDR3: CSAVLGLGTDTQYF
DNA: TGCAGCGCAGTACTTGGTCTAGGCACAGATACGCAGTATTTT

V: TRBV4-2
D: -
size: -
J: TRBJ1-3
CDR3: CASSQQKNSGNTIYF
DNA: TGTGCCAGCAGCCAACAGAAAAACTCTGGAAACACCATATATTTT

V: TRBV5-1
D: -
size: -
J: TRBJ2-5
CDR3: CASSRGPGVKETQYF
DNA: TGCGCCAGCAGCCGCGGTCCGGGTGTAAAGGAGACCCAGTACTTC

V: TRBV4-1
D: -
size: -
J: TRBJ1-1
CDR3: CASSQSGGTEAFF
DNA: TGCGCCAGCAGCCAATCGGGCGGGACTGAAGCTTTCTTT

V: TRBV30
D: TRBD1
size: -
J: TRBJ1-1
CDR3: CAQARGPGGAFF
DNA: TGTGCCCAAGCACGGGGGCCAGGGGGAGCTTTCTTT

V: TRBV4-1
D: -
size: -
J: TRBJ2-7
CDR3: CASSQAAAYEQYF
DNA: TGCGCCAGCAGCCAAGCAGCGGCCTACGAGCAGTACTTC

V: TRBV7-8
D: -
size: -
J: TRBJ2-3
CDR3: CASSLRLGSRTDTQYF
DNA: TGTGCCAGCAGCTTACGTCTAGGCTCCCGCACAGATACGCAGTATTTT

V: TRBV29-1
D: TRBD2
size: -
J: TRBJ2-1
CDR3: CSVEDLRGTSGSQFGGEQFF
DNA: TGCAGCGTTGAAGATCTTCGAGGGACTAGCGGGAGTCAATTTGGGGGTGAGCAGTTCTTC

V: TRBV6-5
D: TRBD2
size: -
J: TRBJ2-5
CDR3: CASSSGQRGVATQYF
DNA: TGTGCCAGCAGTTCCGGGCAGCGGGGGGTGGCGACCCAGTACTTC

V: TRBV7-2
D: TRBD1
size: -
J: TRBJ1-5
CDR3: CASSLGQGHQPQHF
DNA: TGTGCCAGCAGCCTCGGACAGGGCCATCAGCCCCAGCATTTT

V: TRBV27
D: -
size: -
J: TRBJ1-2
CDR3: CASSFGRSDPKYGYTF
DNA: TGTGCCAGCAGTTTCGGGAGGTCCGACCCTAAATATGGCTACACCTTC

V: TRBV7-2
D: -
size: -
J: TRBJ2-1
CDR3: CASKVRQSLYNEQFF
DNA: TGTGCCAGCAAAGTAAGACAGTCCCTCTACAATGAGCAGTTCTTC

V: TRBV9
D: TRBD1
size: -
J: TRBJ2-5
CDR3: CASSARPGGKTQYF
DNA: TGTGCCAGCAGCGCGAGACCAGGGGGAAAGACCCAGTACTTC

V: TRBV21-1
D: -
size: -
J: TRBJ2-7
CDR3: CASSKALRDRDYEQYF
DNA: TGTGCCAGCAGCAAAGCGCTTCGGGACAGGGACTACGAGCAGTACTTC

V: TRBV30
D: -
size: -
J: TRBJ1-1
CDR3: CAWGGYTEAFF
DNA: TGTGCCTGGGGAGGTTACACTGAAGCTTTCTTT

V: TRBV6-1
D: -
size: -
J: TRBJ1-2
CDR3: CASSRKANEGYTF
DNA: TGTGCCAGCAGCCGAAAAGCGAATGAGGGCTACACCTTC

V: TRBV5-1
D: TRBD1
size: -
J: TRBJ2-7
CDR3: CASSLRDRAVDEQYF
DNA: TGCGCCAGCAGCCTCCGGGACAGGGCGGTAGACGAGCAGTACTTC

V: TRBV19
D: TRBD1
size: -
J: TRBJ2-6
CDR3: CASSPDRVYNSGANVLTF
DNA: TGTGCCAGTAGTCCCGACAGGGTGTATAACTCTGGGGCCAACGTCCTGACTTTC

V: TRBV5-6
D: -
size: once
J: TRBJ1-6
CDR3: CASSFLRNSPLHF
DNA: TGTGCCAGCAGCTTTCTCAGGAATTCACCCCTCCACTTT

V: TRBV7-2
D: TRBD1
size: -
J: TRBJ1-2
CDR3: CASSLTGGDYGYTF
DNA: TGTGCCAGCAGCTTGACAGGGGGGGACTATGGCTACACCTTC

V: TRBV30
D: -
size: -
J: TRBJ1-3
CDR3: CAWSWTVSGNTIYF
DNA: TGTGCCTGGAGTTGGACAGTCTCTGGAAACACCATATATTTT

V: TRBV5-8
D: TRBD1
size: -
J: TRBJ2-7
CDR3: CASSSDRANYEQYF
DNA: TGTGCCAGCAGTTCCGACAGGGCGAACTACGAGCAGTACTTC

V: TRBV7-9
D: -
size: -
J: TRBJ1-4
CDR3: CASSSSHSSTEKLFF
DNA: TGTGCCAGCAGCTCCTCCCACAGCAGCACCGAAAAACTGTTTTTT

V: TRBV10-3
D: -
size: -
J: TRBJ2-7
CDR3: CAISDILAGETYEQYF
DNA: TGTGCCATCAGCGATATCCTAGCTGGGGAAACCTACGAGCAGTACTTC

V: TRBV7-9
D: -
size: -
J: TRBJ1-3
CDR3: CASRMGRAGNTIYF
DNA: TGTGCCAGCAGGATGGGCAGGGCTGGAAACACCATATATTTT

V: TRBV10-1
D: -
size: few
J: TRBJ2-2
CDR3: CASSESLGTRGGELFF
DNA: TGCGCCAGCAGTGAGTCGCTGGGGACAAGGGGCGGGGAGCTGTTTTTT

V: TRBV6-5
D: TRBD1
size: -
J: TRBJ1-2
CDR3: CASSYLAGGPYGYTF
DNA: TGTGCCAGCAGTTACTTAGCAGGGGGTCCCTATGGCTACACCTTC

V: TRBV6-5
D: -
size: -
J: TRBJ2-6
CDR3: CASSYSKYRAANVLTF
DNA: TGTGCCAGCAGTTACTCGAAGTACAGGGCGGCCAACGTCCTGACTTTC

V: TRBV19
D: -
size: -
J: TRBJ2-2
CDR3: CASSPLSSGELFF
DNA: TGTGCCAGTAGTCCCCTGAGTTCCGGGGAGCTGTTTTTT

V: TRBV4-2
D: TRBD2
size: -
J: TRBJ2-3
CDR3: CASSHIFQGGDTQYF
DNA: TGTGCCAGCAGCCATATCTTCCAGGGAGGGGATACGCAGTATTTT

V: TRBV5-4
D: TRBD1
size: -
J: TRBJ2-5
CDR3: CASSLRGRRQETQYF
DNA: TGTGCCAGCAGCTTAAGGGGGCGCAGACAAGAGACCCAGTACTTC

V: TRBV14
D: TRBD1
size: -
J: TRBJ2-7
CDR3: CASSLSDRVGEQYF
DNA: TGTGCCAGCAGCCTGTCCGACAGGGTGGGGGAGCAGTACTTC

V: TRBV19
D: TRBD2
size: -
J: TRBJ2-1
CDR3: CASSINFLGLADPNEQFF
DNA: TGTGCCAGTAGTATCAACTTTCTGGGACTAGCGGACCCCAATGAGCAGTTCTTC

V: TRBV18
D: -
size: -
J: TRBJ2-4
CDR3: CASSPPHSIAKNIQYF
DNA: TGTGCCAGCTCACCACCCCACAGTATAGCCAAAAACATTCAGTACTTC

V: TRBV7-8
D: -
size: -
J: TRBJ2-7
CDR3: CASSHGSSYEQYF
DNA: TGTGCCAGCAGCCACGGTAGCTCCTACGAGCAGTACTTC

V: TRBV13
D: -
size: -
J: TRBJ2-3
CDR3: CASSLGLRGGQDTQYF
DNA: TGTGCCAGCAGCTTAGGCCTAAGGGGGGGCCAAGATACGCAGTATTTT

V: TRBV19
D: -
size: -
J: TRBJ2-1
CDR3: CASSISWAGRANEQFF
DNA: TGTGCCAGTAGTATAAGCTGGGCGGGGAGAGCCAATGAGCAGTTCTTC

V: TRBV29-1
D: -
size: once
J: TRBJ1-5
CDR3: CSVEDQDSASQHF
DNA: TGCAGCGTTGAAGACCAGGACTCAGCGTCCCAGCATTTT